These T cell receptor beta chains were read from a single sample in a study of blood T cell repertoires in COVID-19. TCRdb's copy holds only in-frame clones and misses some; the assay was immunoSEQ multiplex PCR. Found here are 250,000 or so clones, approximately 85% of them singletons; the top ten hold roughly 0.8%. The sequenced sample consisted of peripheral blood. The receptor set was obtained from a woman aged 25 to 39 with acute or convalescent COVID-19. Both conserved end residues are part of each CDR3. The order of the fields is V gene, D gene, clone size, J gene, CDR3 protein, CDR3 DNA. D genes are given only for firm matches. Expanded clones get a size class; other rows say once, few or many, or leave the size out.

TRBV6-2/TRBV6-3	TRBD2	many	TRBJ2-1	CASSYSPTSGRAFSYNEQFF	TGTGCCAGCAGTTACTCGCCGACTAGCGGGAGGGCCTTTTCCTACAATGAGCAGTTCTTC
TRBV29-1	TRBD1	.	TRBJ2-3	CSVYPTGTGSSTDTQYF	TGCAGCGTGTACCCTACCGGGACAGGGAGTAGCACAGATACGCAGTATTTT
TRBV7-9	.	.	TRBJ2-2	CASSETGSTGELFF	TGTGCCAGCAGCGAAACAGGGAGCACCGGGGAGCTGTTTTTT
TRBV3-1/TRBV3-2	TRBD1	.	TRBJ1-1	CASSPTGWNTEAFF	TGTGCCAGCAGCCCGACAGGGTGGAACACTGAAGCTTTCTTT
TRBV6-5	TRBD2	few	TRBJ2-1	CASSYETSGREQFF	TGTGCCAGCAGTTATGAGACTAGCGGGAGGGAGCAGTTCTTC
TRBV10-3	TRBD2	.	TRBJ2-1	CAINAGGQQFF	TGTGCCATCAACGCGGGGGGACAGCAGTTCTTC
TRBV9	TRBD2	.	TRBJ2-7	CASSVSGLVDLDEQYF	TGTGCCAGCAGCGTCTCTGGACTAGTGGATTTAGACGAGCAGTACTTC
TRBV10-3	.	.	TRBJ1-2	CAISHGGDYGYTF	TGTGCCATCAGTCATGGAGGGGACTATGGCTACACCTTC
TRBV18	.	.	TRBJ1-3	CASSPVRAENTIYF	TGTGCCAGCTCACCCGTGAGGGCCGAGAACACCATATATTTT
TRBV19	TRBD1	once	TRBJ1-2	CASQRQGNYGYTF	TGTGCCAGTCAAAGACAGGGTAACTATGGCTACACCTTC
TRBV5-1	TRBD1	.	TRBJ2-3	CASSIRGQTLSTDTQYF	TGCGCCAGCAGCATACGGGGACAGACTCTAAGCACAGATACGCAGTATTTT
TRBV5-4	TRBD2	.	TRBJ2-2	CASSPLSGSGPGELFF	TGTGCCAGCAGCCCCCTAAGCGGGAGCGGCCCCGGGGAGCTGTTTTTT
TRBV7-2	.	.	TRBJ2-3	CASSLVGAYTDTQYF	TGTGCCAGCAGCTTAGTGGGGGCTTACACAGATACGCAGTATTTT
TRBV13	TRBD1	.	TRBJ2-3	CASSRDRGGDTQYF	TGTGCCAGCAGCCGCGACAGGGGAGGAGATACGCAGTATTTT
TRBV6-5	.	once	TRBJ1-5	CASSDSTGSGQPQHF	TGTGCCAGCAGTGACTCGACAGGATCGGGTCAGCCCCAGCATTTT
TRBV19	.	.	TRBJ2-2	CASHPRTYNTGELFF	TGTGCCAGCCACCCTAGAACCTATAACACCGGGGAGCTGTTTTTT
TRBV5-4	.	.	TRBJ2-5	CASSLAAGTRKETQYF	TGTGCCAGCAGCTTGGCCGCCGGGACTCGAAAAGAGACCCAGTACTTC
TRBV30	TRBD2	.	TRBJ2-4	CAWSPSGSDIQYF	TGTGCCTGGAGTCCTAGCGGGAGTGACATTCAGTACTTC
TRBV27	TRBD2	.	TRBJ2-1	CASKVLGLAGGEQFF	TGTGCCAGCAAGGTATTGGGGCTAGCGGGAGGTGAGCAGTTCTTC
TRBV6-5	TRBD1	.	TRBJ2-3	CASSYPRDSSTDTQYF	TGTGCCAGCAGTTACCCCCGGGACAGCAGCACAGATACGCAGTATTTT
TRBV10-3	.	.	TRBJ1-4	CAISDPTGTIREKLFF	TGTGCCATCAGTGACCCGACGGGTACCATACGGGAAAAACTGTTTTTT
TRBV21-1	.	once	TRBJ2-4	CASSKGGEGRHIQYF	TGTGCCAGCAGCAAAGGTGGGGAAGGGAGGCACATTCAGTACTTC
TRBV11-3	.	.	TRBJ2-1	CASSLPGSRWNEQFF	TGTGCCAGCAGCTTACCCGGGAGTCGGTGGAATGAGCAGTTCTTC
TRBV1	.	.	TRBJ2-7	CTSSLAGTYEQYF	TGCACCAGCAGCCTAGCGGGGACCTACGAGCAGTACTTC
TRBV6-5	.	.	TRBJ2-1	CASRNPREQFF	TGTGCCAGCAGGAATCCTAGGGAGCAGTTCTTC
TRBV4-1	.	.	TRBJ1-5	CASSQDNRVSNQPQHF	TGCGCCAGCAGCCAAGATAACAGGGTCTCCAATCAGCCCCAGCATTTT
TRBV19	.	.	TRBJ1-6	CASSPGKVWTNSPLHF	TGTGCCAGTAGCCCCGGGAAAGTGTGGACTAATTCACCCCTCCACTTT
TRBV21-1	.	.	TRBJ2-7	CASSLPGSSYEQYF	TGTGCCAGCAGCCTCCCCGGGAGTTCGTACGAGCAGTACTTC
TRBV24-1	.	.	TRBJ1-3	CATSDSGRGNTIYF	TGTGCCACCAGTGACTCAGGGCGCGGAAACACCATATATTTT
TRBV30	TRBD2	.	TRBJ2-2	CAWDTGLAGSGELFF	TGTGCCTGGGATACAGGACTAGCGGGATCCGGGGAGCTGTTTTTT
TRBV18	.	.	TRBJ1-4	CASSPQGEKLFF	TGTGCCAGCTCACCGCAGGGTGAAAAACTGTTTTTT
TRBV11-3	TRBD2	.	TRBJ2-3	CASSWNGGGDTQYF	TGTGCCAGCAGCTGGAATGGGGGGGGAGATACGCAGTATTTT
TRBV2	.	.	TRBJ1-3	CASSAKTAYSGNTIYF	TGTGCCAGCAGTGCAAAGACAGCTTACTCTGGAAACACCATATATTTT
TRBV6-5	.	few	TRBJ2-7	CASSPSYRPLGEQYF	TGTGCCAGCAGTCCTTCATACAGGCCCTTGGGGGAGCAGTACTTC
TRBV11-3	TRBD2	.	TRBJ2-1	CASSPGTSGRRYNEQFF	TGTGCCAGCAGCCCCGGGACTAGCGGGAGGAGGTACAATGAGCAGTTCTTC
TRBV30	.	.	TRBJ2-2	CAWSARGRTGELFF	TGTGCCTGGAGTGCCCGGGGTCGCACCGGGGAGCTGTTTTTT
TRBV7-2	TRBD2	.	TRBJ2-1	CASSSPTSGRAWDEQFF	TGTGCCAGCAGCTCACCGACTAGCGGGAGGGCCTGGGATGAGCAGTTCTTC
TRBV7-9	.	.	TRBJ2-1	CASSSGSRYNEQFF	TGTGCCAGCAGCTCAGGGTCTCGGTACAATGAGCAGTTCTTC
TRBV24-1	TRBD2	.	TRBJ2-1	CATSDSWTSGYYNEQFF	TGTGCCACCAGTGATTCCTGGACTAGCGGTTACTACAATGAGCAGTTCTTC
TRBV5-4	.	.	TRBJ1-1	CASSRGTEAFF	TGTGCCAGCAGCCGCGGCACTGAAGCTTTCTTT
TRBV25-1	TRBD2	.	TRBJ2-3	CASSEGGLAGPQYF	TGTGCCAGCAGTGAAGGGGGGCTAGCGGGACCCCAGTATTTT
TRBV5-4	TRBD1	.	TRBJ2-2	CASGQGDVAGELFF	TGTGCCAGCGGACAGGGTGATGTGGCCGGGGAGCTGTTTTTT
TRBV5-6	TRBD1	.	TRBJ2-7	CASSRDSYEQYF	TGTGCCAGCAGCCGGGACAGCTACGAGCAGTACTTC
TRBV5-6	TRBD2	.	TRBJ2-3	CASSLVPGGSTDTQYF	TGTGCCAGCAGCTTGGTTCCGGGAGGCAGCACAGATACGCAGTATTTT
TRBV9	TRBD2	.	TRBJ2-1	CASTLGLAGKHNEQFF	TGTGCCAGCACCTTAGGACTAGCGGGTAAACACAATGAGCAGTTCTTC
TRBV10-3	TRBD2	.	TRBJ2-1	CAISESGRRGNEQFF	TGTGCCATCAGTGAGAGCGGGAGGCGAGGAAATGAGCAGTTCTTC
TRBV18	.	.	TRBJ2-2	CASSQGSGELFF	TGTGCCAGCTCCCAGGGGTCCGGGGAGCTGTTTTTT
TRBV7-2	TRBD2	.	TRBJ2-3	CASILGLAGSDTQYF	TGTGCCAGCATTTTAGGGCTAGCGGGTTCAGATACGCAGTATTTT
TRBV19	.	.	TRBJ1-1	CASSPSRVTEAFF	TGTGCCAGTAGTCCCTCCCGGGTCACTGAAGCTTTCTTT
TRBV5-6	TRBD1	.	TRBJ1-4	CASSSARQGPGEKLFF	TGTGCCAGCAGCTCCGCCAGACAGGGGCCGGGTGAAAAACTGTTTTTT
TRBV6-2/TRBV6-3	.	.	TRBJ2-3	CASSYPLGRVTDTQYF	TGTGCCAGCAGTTACCCTCTAGGGAGAGTGACAGATACGCAGTATTTT
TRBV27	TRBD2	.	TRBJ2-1	CASSLIPPHGLAGVSEQFF	TGTGCCAGCAGCCTTATCCCCCCCCATGGACTAGCGGGAGTGAGTGAGCAGTTCTTC
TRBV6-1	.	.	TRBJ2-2	CATLARGRTGELFF	TGTGCCACCTTAGCCAGGGGTCGCACCGGGGAGCTGTTTTTT
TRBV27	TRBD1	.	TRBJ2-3	CASSFLTVFLRDSLDPSTDTQYF	TGTGCCAGCAGTTTTCTCACGGTCTTCCTAAGGGACAGCTTGGACCCTAGCACAGATACGCAGTATTTT
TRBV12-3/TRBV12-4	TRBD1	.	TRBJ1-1	CASSLMGQGAAFF	TGTGCCAGCAGTTTAATGGGACAGGGGGCGGCTTTCTTT